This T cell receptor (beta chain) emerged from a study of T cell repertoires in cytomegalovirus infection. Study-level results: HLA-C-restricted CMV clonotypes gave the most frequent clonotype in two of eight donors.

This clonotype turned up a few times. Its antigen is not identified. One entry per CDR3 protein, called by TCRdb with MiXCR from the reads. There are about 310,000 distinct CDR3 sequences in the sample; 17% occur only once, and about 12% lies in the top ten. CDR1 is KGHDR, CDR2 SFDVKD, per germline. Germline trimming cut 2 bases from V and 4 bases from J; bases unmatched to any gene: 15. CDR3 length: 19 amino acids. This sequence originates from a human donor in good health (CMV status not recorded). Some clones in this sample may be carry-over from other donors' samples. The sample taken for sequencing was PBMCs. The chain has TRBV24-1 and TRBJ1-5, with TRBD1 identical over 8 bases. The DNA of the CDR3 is TGTGCCACCAGTGATTCCCGGTTGAGGTTACGGACAGGGAATCAGCCCCAGCATTTT. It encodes CATSDSRLRLRTGNQPQHF.